This TCR beta chain originates from a study of CD8+CD57+ T cells in acquired aplastic anemia. Whole-study context: Across the sorted CD4+ and CD8+ cells, DNA amounts averaged about 3.2 ug.

Genomic DNA acted as the template from which TCR beta VDJ combination and CDR3 sequence profiling were carried out. TCRdb used MiXCR to reprocess the reads, holding one entry per CDR3 protein. The repertoire holds hundreds of thousands of distinct CDR3 sequences, with 47% as singletons. Previously, flow cytometry had revealed CD8+CD57+ cell expansion in the patients chosen for sequencing. The CDR3 is 15 amino acids. The germline V and J ends were trimmed by 2 bases and 10 bases, with 18 bases remaining between them. This sequence originates from a human donor with aplastic anemia. Sequenced: sorted CD4+, CD8+, or CD8+CD57+ T cells (not recorded which) from PBMCs. J is TRBJ2-1 and V is TRBV12-3 or TRBV12-4; the D gene is possibly TRBD2 (7 bases). The CDR3, as DNA: TGTGCCAGCAGTTTAAAGGGGGGGAGCCTCGGAGAGCAGTTCTTC. This codes for CASSLKGGSLGEQFF.